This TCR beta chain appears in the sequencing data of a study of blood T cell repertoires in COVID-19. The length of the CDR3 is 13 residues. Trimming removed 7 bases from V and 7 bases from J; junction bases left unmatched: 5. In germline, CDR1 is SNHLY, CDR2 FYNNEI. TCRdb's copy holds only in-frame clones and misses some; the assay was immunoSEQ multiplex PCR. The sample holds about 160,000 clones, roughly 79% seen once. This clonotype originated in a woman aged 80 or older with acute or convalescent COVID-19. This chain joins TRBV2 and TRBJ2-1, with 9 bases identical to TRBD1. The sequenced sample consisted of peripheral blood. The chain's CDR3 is CASKGQGGNEQFF. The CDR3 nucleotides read TGTGCCAGCAAGGGACAGGGTGGAAATGAGCAGTTCTTC.